The entry below describes one T cell receptor (beta chain). Its specificity is not known. The data are from a study of beta chain features in type 1 diabetes. The study, taken as a whole, reports: It was among patients, rather than healthy donors, that naive, central memory and Treg TCRB repertoires appeared more similar.

Germline CDR1 is MDHEN and CDR2 is SYDVKM. V dropped 7 bases and J dropped 2; count of bases not matched to a gene: 14. This CDR3 spans 16 amino acids. Isolated RNA was reverse transcribed in full, so expressed TCRB transcripts were sequenced. Assay used: immunoSEQ multiplex PCR; TCRdb lists only in-frame clones, some missing. The table records some 900,000 clones, under 20% of them present only once. The chain combines TRBV28 with TRBJ2-7; 7 bases are shared with TRBD1. The TCR was taken from a woman between 18 and 29 years old in good health. Sequencing was performed on naive CD4+ T cells from blood. In DNA, the CDR3 is TGTGCCAGCACCACCACCGCGGCAGGGGGAACCTACGAGCAGTACTTC. Protein product: CASTTTAAGGTYEQYF.